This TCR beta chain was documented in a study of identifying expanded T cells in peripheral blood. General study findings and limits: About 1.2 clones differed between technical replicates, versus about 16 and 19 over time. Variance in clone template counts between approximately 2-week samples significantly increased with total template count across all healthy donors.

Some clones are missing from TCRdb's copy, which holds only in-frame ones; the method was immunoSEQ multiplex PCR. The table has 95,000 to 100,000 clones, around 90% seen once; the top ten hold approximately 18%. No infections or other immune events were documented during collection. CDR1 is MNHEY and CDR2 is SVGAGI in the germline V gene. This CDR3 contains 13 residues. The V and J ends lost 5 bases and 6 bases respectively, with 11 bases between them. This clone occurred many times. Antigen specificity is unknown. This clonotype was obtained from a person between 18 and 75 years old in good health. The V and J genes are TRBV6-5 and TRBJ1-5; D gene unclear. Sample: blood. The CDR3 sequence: CASSLGFTQPQHF. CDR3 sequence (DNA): TGTGCCAGCAGTCTCGGATTCACTCAGCCCCAGCATTTT.